The 29 T cell receptor beta chains given below trace back to one sample, sequenced in a study of blood T cell repertoires in COVID-19. Libraries were prepared by immunoSEQ multiplex PCR; TCRdb keeps only in-frame clonotypes and omits some of them. The table has more than 150,000 clones, approximately 85% seen once. The source material was PBMCs or T cells enriched from blood (not recorded which). These TCRs come from a man aged 40-49 years who had recovered from COVID-19.

The V call is TRBV4-2, the J call TRBJ1-5; possibly TRBD1 for D (5 bases). V was pared by 0 bases and J by 4 bases, with 10 bases between. Germline CDR1 and CDR2: LGHNA and YNFKEQ. This CDR3 has 15 amino acids. The CDR3 DNA follows: TGTGCCAGCAGCCAAGATGGGGGGGATAATCAGCCCCAGCATTTT. It codes for CASSQDGGDNQPQHF.

The chain is built from TRBV30 and TRBJ1-2; 7 bases fit TRBD1. The CDR3 sequence is 11 residues long. CDR1 is GTSNPN, CDR2 SVGIG, per germline (reference sequence). V dropped 6 bases and J dropped 8; count of bases not matched to a gene: 6. CDR3 sequence (DNA): TGTGCCTGTGGGCAGGGGGGCGGCTACACCTTC. Encoded protein: CACGQGGGYTF.

This clone was picked up a small number of times. The chain carries TRBV19 and TRBJ1-1; 7 bases agree with TRBD1. Germline V gives CDR1 LNHDA, CDR2 SQIVND (reference sequence). CDR3 size: 15 residues. J lost 4 bases, V lost 2 bases, and 7 bases had no gene match. In DNA form, the CDR3 reads TGTGCCAGTAGTATAATGCAGGGGGTTACCACTGAAGCTTTCTTT. Its protein product is CASSIMQGVTTEAFF.

This chain uses TRBV25-1 with TRBJ1-1; possibly TRBD1 for D (6 bases). CDR3 length: 15 residues. V was pared by 3 bases and J by 3 bases, with 14 bases between. CDR1 MGHDK and CDR2 SYGVNS come from the germline V gene. The CDR3 loop reads CASSEPTTGDTEAFF. The CDR3 DNA reads TGTGCCAGCAGTGAGCCGACGACAGGAGACACTGAAGCTTTCTTT.

This clone has a single count. The J gene is TRBJ1-6, the V gene TRBV19; D not resolved. The CDR3 totals 13 residues. V lost 2 bases and J lost 14, with 13 bases in between. Germline values: CDR1 LNHDA, CDR2 SQIVND (reference sequence). DNA for the CDR3: TGTGCCAGTAGTATAAAAGATGGCCCGACCCTCCACTTT. It encodes CASSIKDGPTLHF.

The gene calls are TRBV4-3 and TRBJ2-5, with TRBD1 matching 9 bases. The junction had 3 bases not matched to a gene; V was cut back by 1 base and J by 3 bases. Germline-derived CDR1 and CDR2 are LGHNA and YSLEER. The CDR3 runs to 15 residues. CDR3 region: CASSQVGDREETQYF. As DNA, the CDR3 is TGCGCCAGCAGCCAAGTGGGGGACAGGGAAGAGACCCAGTACTTC.

The chain employs TRBV18 and TRBJ2-5; 8 bases are a match to TRBD2. The germline V gene encodes CDR1 KGHSH and CDR2 LQKENI. J gave up 3 bases and V 1 base, and 1 base lay outside the gene matches. The CDR3 runs to 14 residues. The CDR3 protein is CASSPLGLEETQYF. DNA for the CDR3: TGTGCCAGCTCACCACTGGGACTAGAAGAGACCCAGTACTTC.

This chain connects TRBV3-1 (or the pseudogene TRBV3-2) to TRBJ1-5; D ambiguous. The CDR3 loop spans 16 amino acids. V lost 1 base to trimming and J lost 1 base, with 11 bases between them. Germline V CDR1 and CDR2: LGHDT, YNNKEL (reference sequence). The CDR3 sequence is CASSQGTSASNQPQHF. CDR3 DNA sequence: TGTGCCAGCAGCCAAGGGACTTCGGCGAGCAATCAGCCCCAGCATTTT.

The rearrangement links TRBV19 to TRBJ1-4, with unresolved D. CDR1 and CDR2 from the germline V gene are LNHDA and SQIVND (reference sequence). The CDR3 runs to 14 residues. V was shortened by 3 bases and J by 7 bases, with 12 bases between the two germline ends. This chain's CDR3 is CASSMPGSSEKLFF. Written as DNA, the CDR3 is TGTGCCAGTAGTATGCCCGGGAGTAGTGAAAAACTGTTTTTT.

The table lists this clone with a few counts. V is TRBV7-9 and J is TRBJ1-1; D is possibly TRBD1 (6 bases). V lost 4 bases and J 10 bases, leaving 19 bases between the germline ends. The CDR3 is made up of 14 amino acids. Looked up from germline, CDR1 is SEHNR and CDR2 is FQNEAQ (reference sequence). The CDR3 nucleotides are TGTGCCAGCAGCTCAGAAGAAACAGGGTTGCGAGCTTTCTTT. This codes for CASSSEETGLRAFF. Looking up the rest from reference TRBV7-9 and TRBJ1-1 gives the full variable domain: DTGVSQNPRHKITKRGQNVTFRCDPISEHNRLYWYRQTLGQGPEFLTYFQNEAQLEKSRLLSDRFSAERPKGSFSTLEIQRTEQGDSAMYLCASSSEETGLRAFFGQGTRLTVV.

This chain connects TRBV24-1 to TRBJ1-1, with 8 bases lining up with TRBD1. Germline CDR1 reads KGHDR; CDR2 reads SFDVKD. The V and J ends lost 5 bases and 4 bases, in that order; junction bases with no gene match: 11. The CDR3 sequence is 16 residues long. The CDR3 is CATSGSGGVSSTEAFF. The CDR3 nucleotides are TGTGCCACCAGTGGCTCAGGGGGCGTGAGCTCCACTGAAGCTTTCTTT.

The V call is TRBV28, the J call TRBJ1-6; D is unclear. The CDR3 has 12 amino acids. CDR1 is MDHEN and CDR2 is SYDVKM in the germline V gene. Trimming removed 2 bases from V and 7 bases from J, with 3 bases in between. The CDR3 loop is CASSLVNSPLHF. The CDR3 region has the DNA TGTGCCAGCAGTTTAGTAAATTCACCCCTCCACTTT.

CDR3 bases: TGTGCCAGCAATCTACAGGGGCGGACTGAAGCTTTCTTT. This gives the protein CASNLQGRTEAFF. The V gene is TRBV6-6, the J gene TRBJ1-1; TRBD1 matches 7 bases. The germline CDR1 and CDR2 sequences are MNHNY and SVGAGI (reference sequence). V was clipped by 7 bases and J by 5 bases; unmatched bases: 7. This CDR3 comprises 13 residues.

This clone was picked up a small number of times. The chain recombines TRBV25-1 with TRBJ2-3; D is possibly TRBD2 (5 bases). This CDR3 is 14 amino acids long. Germline assignment: CDR1 MGHDK and CDR2 SYGVNS. V lost 3 bases and J 5 bases, leaving 12 bases between the germline ends. DNA for the CDR3: TGTGCCAGCAGTGAGCAGGAGGTCTTAGATACGCAGTATTTT. It encodes CASSEQEVLDTQYF.

The rearrangement links TRBV7-3 to TRBJ2-1, with 9 bases fitting TRBD2. This CDR3 spans 15 amino acids. The germline V gene encodes CDR1 SGHTA and CDR2 FQGTGA. The trim removed 5 bases at V and 4 bases at J, leaving 6 bases unmatched. The chain's CDR3 is CASSTRLAAYNEQFF. DNA for the CDR3: TGTGCCAGCAGCACCAGACTAGCGGCGTACAATGAGCAGTTCTTC.

The V gene is TRBV5-1, the J gene TRBJ1-2; TRBD1 is a possible D gene (6 bases). The germline CDR1 and CDR2 sequences are SGHRS and YFSETQ. This CDR3 contains 15 residues. V lost 0 bases, J lost 7 bases, and 16 bases lay in between. CDR3 sequence (DNA): TGCGCCAGCAGCTTGGTTGGGGGCAGATCGGCTGGCTACACCTTC. Its protein product is CASSLVGGRSAGYTF.

Here the CDR3 reads CASSLAGAGEGTGELFF. CDR3 nucleotides: TGCGCCAGCAGCTTGGCAGGAGCGGGAGAGGGCACCGGGGAGCTGTTTTTT. The chain has TRBV5-1 and TRBJ2-2; 8 positions agree with TRBD2. From germline, CDR1 is SGHRS and CDR2 YFSETQ. V trimming: 0 bases; J trimming: 4 bases; junction bases outside the gene matches: 8. The CDR3 extends over 17 amino acids.

The sample holds a few counts of this clone. The chain joins TRBV7-9 to TRBJ1-1; unclear D gene. The CDR3 extends over 16 amino acids. The germline CDR1 and CDR2 sequences are SEHNR and FQNEAQ (reference sequence). Trimming removed 1 base from V and 5 bases from J, with 17 bases in between. The CDR3: CASSLGAAMTSTEAFF. The CDR3 DNA reads as TGTGCCAGCAGCTTAGGGGCAGCTATGACCTCGACTGAAGCTTTCTTT.

The J gene is TRBJ1-4, the V gene TRBV9; D is ambiguous. This CDR3 is built from 15 residues. With 4 bases removed from V and 0 bases from J, the gap between germline ends came to 10 bases. Germline assignment: CDR1 SGDLS and CDR2 YYNGEE. The DNA for the CDR3 is TGTGCCAGCAGCCGACTCAGTGCAACTAATGAAAAACTGTTTTTT. Amino acids: CASSRLSATNEKLFF.

The V gene is TRBV28, the J gene TRBJ2-2, with D tentatively TRBD1 (6 bases). The V end lost 6 bases, the J end lost 2 bases, and 13 bases lay between the germline ends. This CDR3 region has 15 residues. In germline, CDR1 is MDHEN, CDR2 SYDVKM. CDR3 DNA sequence: TGTGCCAGCAGAACAGGACAGACTAACACCGGGGAGCTGTTTTTT. Translating gives CASRTGQTNTGELFF.

The rearrangement links TRBV7-8 to TRBJ2-7; 10 bases are shared with TRBD2. This CDR3 has 14 residues. Losses at the gene ends were 5 bases for V and 3 bases for J; bases not matched to a gene: 4. Per germline, CDR1 SGHVS and CDR2 FQNEAQ. CDR3 DNA sequence: TGTGCCAGCAGCCCATCTAGCGGGAGCTACGAGCAGTACGTC. This codes for CASSPSSGSYEQYV.

This chain connects TRBV7-3 to TRBJ1-1; tentative D call: TRBD1 (6 bases). The CDR3 has 14 amino acids. V lost 4 bases to trimming and J lost 6 bases, with 15 bases between them. Germline loops: CDR1 SGHTA, CDR2 FQGTGA. This CDR3 reads CASSYRPQGPEAFF. The CDR3 DNA sequence: TGTGCCAGCAGCTACCGCCCCCAGGGGCCTGAAGCTTTCTTT.

This clone was seen only a few times. V is TRBV5-1 and J is TRBJ2-7; 14 nucleotides match TRBD2. Germline loops: CDR1 SGHRS, CDR2 YFSETQ. The CDR3 spans 16 residues. With V trimmed by 4 bases and J by 6 bases, 9 bases remained unmatched. The chain's CDR3 is CASSPGLAGEPAEQYF. Written as DNA, the CDR3 is TGCGCCAGCAGCCCGGGACTAGCGGGAGAACCCGCCGAGCAGTACTTC.

This chain joins TRBV28 and TRBJ1-3; possibly TRBD1 for D (5 bases). CDR1 is MDHEN and CDR2 is SYDVKM in the germline V gene. The CDR3 has 13 amino acids. V lost 9 bases to trimming and J lost 0 bases, with 9 bases between them. CDR3 nucleotide sequence: TGTGCCAGTCGGAGGGGCTCTGGAAACACCATATATTTT. Amino acids: CASRRGSGNTIYF.

As DNA, the CDR3 is TGTGCCAGCAGCCAAGATTTAGCGAGCACAGATACGCAGTATTTT. Amino acids: CASSQDLASTDTQYF. The chain employs TRBV4-2 and TRBJ2-3; TRBD2 might be the D (5 bases). This CDR3 region has 15 residues. The V end was cut by 0 bases, the J end by 0 bases, with 7 bases between. Germline values: CDR1 LGHNA, CDR2 YNFKEQ.

The CDR3 sequence is CASSLVGEVGTEAFF. Here the CDR3 DNA reads TGCGCCAGCAGCTTGGTGGGGGAGGTCGGCACTGAAGCTTTCTTT. This chain joins TRBV5-1 and TRBJ1-1; weak D call: TRBD1 (5 bases). The CDR3 loop spans 15 amino acids. Germline lookup yields CDR1 SGHRS and CDR2 YFSETQ. The V end was cut by 0 bases, the J end by 4 bases, with 13 bases between.

The rearrangement uses TRBV7-2 and TRBJ2-5, with 7 bases identical to TRBD2. Germline trimming cut 0 bases from V and 2 bases from J; bases unmatched to any gene: 3. Germline CDR1 is SGHTA and CDR2 is FQGNSA. CDR3 length: 15 residues. In DNA, the CDR3 is TGTGCCAGCAGCTTAGCATTGGGGGGGCAAGAGACCCAGTACTTC. Residues: CASSLALGGQETQYF.

The chain links TRBV28 to TRBJ2-7; D is possibly TRBD1 (6 bases). This CDR3 contains 15 residues. V was cut by 4 bases and J by 4 bases, with 17 bases left in between. Germline CDR1 and CDR2: MDHEN and SYDVKM. The CDR3 DNA reads TGTGCCAGCAGTTACGGACTCAGGGGTGATTACGAGCAGTACTTC. Amino acid sequence: CASSYGLRGDYEQYF.

The rearrangement joins TRBV6-5 to TRBJ1-3; 9 bases agree with TRBD1. CDR1 MNHEY and CDR2 SVGAGI come from the germline V gene. J gave up 8 bases and V 5 bases, and 7 bases lay outside the gene matches. The CDR3 runs 14 residues. The CDR3 bases are TGTGCCAGCAGTACCCATGACAGGGGGTACACCATATATTTT. Protein: CASSTHDRGYTIYF.